This T cell receptor beta chain was sequenced in a study of Graves' ophthalmopathy and Graves' hyperthyroidism. The V segment lost 5 bases and the J segment 0 bases; nucleotides outside the gene matches: 7. The CDR3 runs 16 residues. This clonotype was counted ten times or more. Amplified TCR beta CDR3 regions were obtained using RNA transcripts as template. An initial RT-PCR round employing HTBI primers preceded a second-round multiplex PCR. MiXCR was run by TCRdb on the multiplex PCR reads, yielding one entry per CDR3 protein. The sample lists 600,000 to 650,000 distinct CDR3 sequences; roughly 20% were seen once. PBMCs came from 10 ml of fresh peripheral blood.

The sequence came from a woman under 30 with stable Graves' hyperthyroidism. Some clones in this sample may be carry-over from other donors' samples. J is TRBJ1-5 and V is TRBV12-3 or TRBV12-4; 7 bases are a match to TRBD1. Sequenced input: peripheral blood. The CDR3 DNA is TGTGCCAGCAGTACCAGACAGGGAAATAGCAATCAGCCCCAGCATTTT. Its protein is CASSTRQGNSNQPQHF.